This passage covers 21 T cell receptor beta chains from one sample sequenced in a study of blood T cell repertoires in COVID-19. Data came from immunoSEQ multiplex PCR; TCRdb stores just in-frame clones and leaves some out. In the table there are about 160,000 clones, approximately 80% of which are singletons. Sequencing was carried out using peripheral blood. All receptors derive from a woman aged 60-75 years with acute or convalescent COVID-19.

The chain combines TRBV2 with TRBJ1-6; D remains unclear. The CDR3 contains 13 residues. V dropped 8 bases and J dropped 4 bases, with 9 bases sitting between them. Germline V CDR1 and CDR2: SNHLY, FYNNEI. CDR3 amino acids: CASSPGYNSPLHF. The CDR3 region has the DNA TGTGCCAGCTCTCCGGGTTATAATTCACCCCTCCACTTT.

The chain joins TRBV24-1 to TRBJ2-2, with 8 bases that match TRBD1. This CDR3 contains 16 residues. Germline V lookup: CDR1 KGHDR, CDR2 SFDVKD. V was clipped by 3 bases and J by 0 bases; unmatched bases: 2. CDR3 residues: CATSDRTGPNTGELFF. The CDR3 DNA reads TGTGCCACCAGTGATAGGACAGGGCCGAACACCGGGGAGCTGTTTTTT.

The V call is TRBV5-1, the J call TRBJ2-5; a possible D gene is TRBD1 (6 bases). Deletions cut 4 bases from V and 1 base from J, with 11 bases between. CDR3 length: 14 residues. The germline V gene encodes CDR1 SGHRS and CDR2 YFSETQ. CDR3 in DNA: TGCGCCAGCAGCACCGGACAGTCCCAAGAGACCCAGTACTTC. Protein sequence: CASSTGQSQETQYF.

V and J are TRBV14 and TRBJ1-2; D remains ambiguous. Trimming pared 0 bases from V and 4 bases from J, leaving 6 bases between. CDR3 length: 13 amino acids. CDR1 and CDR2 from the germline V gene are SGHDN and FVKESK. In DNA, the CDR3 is TGTGCCAGCAGCCAAGAGCAGGTCTATGGCTACACCTTC. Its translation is CASSQEQVYGYTF. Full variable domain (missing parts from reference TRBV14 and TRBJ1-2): EAGVTQFPSHSVIEKGQTVTLRCDPISGHDNLYWYRRVMGKEIKFLLHFVKESKQDESGMPNNRFLAERTGGTYSTLKVQPAELEDSGVYFCASSQEQVYGYTFGSGTRLTVV.

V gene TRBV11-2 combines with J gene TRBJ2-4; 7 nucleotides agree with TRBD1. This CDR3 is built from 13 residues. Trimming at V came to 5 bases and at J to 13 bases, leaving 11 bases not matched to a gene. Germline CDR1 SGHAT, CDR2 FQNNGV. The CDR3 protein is CASSTGRGQIQYF. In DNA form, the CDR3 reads TGTGCCAGCAGCACAGGAAGGGGACAGATACAGTACTTC. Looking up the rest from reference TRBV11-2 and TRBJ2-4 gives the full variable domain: EAGVAQSPRYKIIEKRQSVAFWCNPISGHATLYWYQQILGQGPKLLIQFQNNGVVDDSQLPKDRFSAERLKGVDSTLKIQPAKLEDSAVYLCASSTGRGQIQYFGAGTRLSVL.

Written as DNA, the CDR3 is TGTGCCAGCAGCCGTATCGGGGGGGGCCGCTCCTACAATGAGCAGTTCTTC. Amino acid sequence: CASSRIGGGRSYNEQFF. This chain uses TRBV11-3 with TRBJ2-1, with TRBD2 matching over 8 bases. The V gene's germline CDR1 is SGHNT and CDR2 YENEEA. V shed 5 bases, J shed 0 bases, and the junction held 9 bases outside the gene matches. CDR3 size: 17 residues.

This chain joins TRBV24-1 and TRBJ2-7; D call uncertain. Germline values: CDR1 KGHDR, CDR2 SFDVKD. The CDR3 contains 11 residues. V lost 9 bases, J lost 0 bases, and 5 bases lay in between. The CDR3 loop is CATGTSYEQYF. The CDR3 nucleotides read TGTGCCACCGGCACCTCCTACGAGCAGTACTTC.

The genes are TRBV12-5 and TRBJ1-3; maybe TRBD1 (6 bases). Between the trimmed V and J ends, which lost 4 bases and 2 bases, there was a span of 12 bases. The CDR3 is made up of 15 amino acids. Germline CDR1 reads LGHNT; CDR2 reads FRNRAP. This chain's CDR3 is CASGSRRTAGNTIYF. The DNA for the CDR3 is TGTGCTAGTGGTTCCCGCCGGACAGCTGGAAACACCATATATTTT.

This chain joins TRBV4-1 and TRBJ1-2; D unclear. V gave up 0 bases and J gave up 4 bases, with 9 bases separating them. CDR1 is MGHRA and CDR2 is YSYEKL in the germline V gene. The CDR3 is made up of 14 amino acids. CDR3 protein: CASSQDESPYGYTF. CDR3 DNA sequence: TGCGCCAGCAGCCAAGATGAGTCCCCCTATGGCTACACCTTC.

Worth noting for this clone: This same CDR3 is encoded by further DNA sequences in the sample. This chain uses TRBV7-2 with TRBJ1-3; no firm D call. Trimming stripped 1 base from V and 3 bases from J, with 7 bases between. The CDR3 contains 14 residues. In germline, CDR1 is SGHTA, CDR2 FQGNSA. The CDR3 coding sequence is TGTGCCAGCAGCTTAGGGACTGGTGGAAACACCATATATTTT. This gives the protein CASSLGTGGNTIYF.

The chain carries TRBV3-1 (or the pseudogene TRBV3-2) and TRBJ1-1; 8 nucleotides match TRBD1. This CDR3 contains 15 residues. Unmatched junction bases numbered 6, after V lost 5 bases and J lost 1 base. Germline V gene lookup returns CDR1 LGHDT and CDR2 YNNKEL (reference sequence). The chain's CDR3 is CASSLEDRANTEAFF. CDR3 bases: TGTGCCAGCAGCTTGGAGGACAGGGCGAACACTGAAGCTTTCTTT.

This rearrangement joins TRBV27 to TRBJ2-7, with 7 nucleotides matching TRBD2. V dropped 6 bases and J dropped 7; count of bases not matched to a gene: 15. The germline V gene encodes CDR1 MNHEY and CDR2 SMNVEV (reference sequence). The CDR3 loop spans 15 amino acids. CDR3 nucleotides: TGTGCCAGCAGCCGTCCGGGCGGGAGATGGAAAGAGCAGTACTTC. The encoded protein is CASSRPGGRWKEQYF.

CDR3 DNA sequence: TGTGCCAGCAGCCAGGCCGGGGGTTCTAATGAAAAACTGTTTTTT. This sequence encodes CASSQAGGSNEKLFF. This chain connects TRBV28 to TRBJ1-4, with a tentative D call TRBD1 (5 bases). The CDR3 is 15 residues long. Germline CDR1 MDHEN, CDR2 SYDVKM. V lost 6 bases and J 3 bases, leaving 14 bases between the germline ends.

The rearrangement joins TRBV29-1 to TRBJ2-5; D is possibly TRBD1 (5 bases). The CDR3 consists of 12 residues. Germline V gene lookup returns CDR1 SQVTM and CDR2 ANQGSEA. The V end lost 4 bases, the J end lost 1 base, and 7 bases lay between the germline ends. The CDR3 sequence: CSVGQLQETQYF. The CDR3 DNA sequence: TGCAGCGTTGGACAGCTCCAAGAGACCCAGTACTTC.

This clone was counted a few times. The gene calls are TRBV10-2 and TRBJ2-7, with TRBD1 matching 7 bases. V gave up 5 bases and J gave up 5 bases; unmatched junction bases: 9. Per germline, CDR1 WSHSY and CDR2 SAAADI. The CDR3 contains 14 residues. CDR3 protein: CASSSNRGMNEQYF. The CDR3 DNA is TGCGCCAGCAGTTCAAACAGGGGAATGAACGAGCAGTACTTC.

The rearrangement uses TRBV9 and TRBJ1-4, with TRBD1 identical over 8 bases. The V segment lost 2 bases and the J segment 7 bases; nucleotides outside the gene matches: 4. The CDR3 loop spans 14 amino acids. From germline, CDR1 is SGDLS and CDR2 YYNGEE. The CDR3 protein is CASSVTGVGEKLFF. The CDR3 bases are TGTGCCAGCAGCGTGACAGGGGTGGGTGAAAAACTGTTTTTT.

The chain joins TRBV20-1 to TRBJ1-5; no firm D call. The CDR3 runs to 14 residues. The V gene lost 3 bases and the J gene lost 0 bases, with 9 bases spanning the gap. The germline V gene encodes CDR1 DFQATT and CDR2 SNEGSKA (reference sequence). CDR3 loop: CSASTGDSNQPQHF. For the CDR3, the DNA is TGCAGTGCTAGTACTGGTGATAGCAATCAGCCCCAGCATTTT.

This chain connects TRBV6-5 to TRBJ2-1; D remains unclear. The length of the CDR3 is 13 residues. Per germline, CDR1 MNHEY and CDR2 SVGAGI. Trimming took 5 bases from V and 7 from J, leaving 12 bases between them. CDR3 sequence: CASSLHGENEQFF. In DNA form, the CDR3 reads TGTGCCAGCAGTCTCCACGGTGAGAATGAGCAGTTCTTC.

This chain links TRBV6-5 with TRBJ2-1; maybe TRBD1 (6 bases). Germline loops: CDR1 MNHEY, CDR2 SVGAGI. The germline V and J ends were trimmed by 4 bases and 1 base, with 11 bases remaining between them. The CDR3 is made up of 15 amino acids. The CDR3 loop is CASSSGQISYNEQFF. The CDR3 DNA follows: TGTGCCAGCAGTTCCGGACAGATTTCCTACAATGAGCAGTTCTTC.

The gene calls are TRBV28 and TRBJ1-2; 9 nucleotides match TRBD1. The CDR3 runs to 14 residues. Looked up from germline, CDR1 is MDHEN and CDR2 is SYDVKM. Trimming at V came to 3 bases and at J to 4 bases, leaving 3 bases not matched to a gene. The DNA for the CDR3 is TGTGCCAGCAGTTTCGGACAGGGGATCTATGGCTACACCTTC. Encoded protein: CASSFGQGIYGYTF.

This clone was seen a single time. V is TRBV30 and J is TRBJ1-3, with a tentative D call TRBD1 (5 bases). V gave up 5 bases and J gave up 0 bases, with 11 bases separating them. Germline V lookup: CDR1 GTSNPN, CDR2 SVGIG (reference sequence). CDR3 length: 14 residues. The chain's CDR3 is CAWQDSYSGNTIYF. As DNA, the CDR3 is TGTGCCTGGCAAGACAGTTACTCTGGAAACACCATATATTTT.